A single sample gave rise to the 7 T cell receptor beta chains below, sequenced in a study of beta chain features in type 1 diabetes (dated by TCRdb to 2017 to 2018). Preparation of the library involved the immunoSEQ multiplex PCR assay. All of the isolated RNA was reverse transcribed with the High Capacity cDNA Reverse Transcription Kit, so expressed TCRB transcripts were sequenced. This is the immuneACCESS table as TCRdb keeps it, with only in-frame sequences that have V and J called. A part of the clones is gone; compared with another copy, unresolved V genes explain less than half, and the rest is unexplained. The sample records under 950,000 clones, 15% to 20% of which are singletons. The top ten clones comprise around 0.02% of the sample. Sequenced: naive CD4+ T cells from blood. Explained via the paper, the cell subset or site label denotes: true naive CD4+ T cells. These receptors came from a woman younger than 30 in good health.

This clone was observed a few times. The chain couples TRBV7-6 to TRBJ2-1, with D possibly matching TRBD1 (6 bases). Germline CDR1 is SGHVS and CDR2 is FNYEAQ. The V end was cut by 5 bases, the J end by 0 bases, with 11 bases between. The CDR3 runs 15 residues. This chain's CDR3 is CASSPTGRSYNEQFF. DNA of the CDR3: TGTGCCAGCAGCCCGACAGGCCGCTCCTACAATGAGCAGTTCTTC.

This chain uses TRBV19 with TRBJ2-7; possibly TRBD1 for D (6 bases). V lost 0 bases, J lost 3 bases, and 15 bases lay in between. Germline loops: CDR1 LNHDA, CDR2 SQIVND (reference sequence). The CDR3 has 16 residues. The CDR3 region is CASSIDGGTLDYEQYF. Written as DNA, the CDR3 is TGTGCCAGTAGTATAGATGGGGGCACTCTGGACTACGAGCAGTACTTC. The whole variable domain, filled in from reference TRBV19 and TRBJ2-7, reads DGGITQSPKYLFRKEGQNVTLSCEQNLNHDAMYWYRQDPGQGLRLIYYSQIVNDFQKGDIAEGYSVSREKKESFPLTVTSAQKNPTAFYLCASSIDGGTLDYEQYFGPGTRLTVT.

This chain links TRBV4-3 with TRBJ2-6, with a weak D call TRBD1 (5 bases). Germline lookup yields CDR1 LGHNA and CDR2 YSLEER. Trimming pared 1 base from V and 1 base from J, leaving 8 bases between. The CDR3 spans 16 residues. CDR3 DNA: TGCGCCAGCAGCCAAGTCGGACAATCTGGGGCCAACGTCCTGACTTTC. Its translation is CASSQVGQSGANVLTF.

Written as DNA, the CDR3 is TGTGCCAGCTCACCGCCTCCAGGGTATGAGCAGTTCTTC. Amino acids: CASSPPPGYEQFF. The rearrangement joins TRBV18 to TRBJ2-1, with D possibly matching TRBD1 (5 bases). In germline, CDR1 is KGHSH, CDR2 LQKENI. There are 13 residues in the CDR3. Trimming stripped 3 bases from V and 8 bases from J, with 11 bases between. The full variable domain, in which reference TRBV18 and TRBJ2-1 provide the parts outside the CDR3, is NAGVMQNPRHLVRRRGQEARLRCSPMKGHSHVYWYRQLPEEGLKFMVYLQKENIIDESGMPKERFSAEFPKEGPSILRIQQVVRGDSAAYFCASSPPPGYEQFFGPGTRLTVL.

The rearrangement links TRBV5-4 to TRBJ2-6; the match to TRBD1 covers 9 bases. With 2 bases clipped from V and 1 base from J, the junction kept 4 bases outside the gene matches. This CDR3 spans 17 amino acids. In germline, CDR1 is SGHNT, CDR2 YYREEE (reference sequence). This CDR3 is CASSLGTGTSGANVLTF. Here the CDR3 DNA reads TGTGCCAGCAGCTTAGGGACAGGGACATCTGGGGCCAACGTCCTGACTTTC.

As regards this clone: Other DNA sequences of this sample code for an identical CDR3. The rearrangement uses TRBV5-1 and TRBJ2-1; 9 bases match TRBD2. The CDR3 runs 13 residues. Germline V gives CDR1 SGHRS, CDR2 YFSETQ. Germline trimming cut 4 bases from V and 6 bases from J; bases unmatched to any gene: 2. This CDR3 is CASSPGLANEQFF. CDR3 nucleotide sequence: TGCGCCAGCAGCCCGGGACTAGCCAATGAGCAGTTCTTC.

CDR3 amino acids: CASSPVAPQPQHF. The CDR3 DNA sequence: TGTGCCAGCAGCCCCGTGGCGCCTCAGCCCCAGCATTTT. This chain uses TRBV7-2 with TRBJ1-5; no clear D gene. The germline gives CDR1 SGHTA, CDR2 FQGNSA. V dropped 5 bases and J dropped 6 bases, with 11 bases sitting between them. This CDR3 has 13 amino acids.